This T cell receptor beta chain derives from a study of cytomegalovirus exposure and HLA in healthy donors. V was clipped by 6 bases and J by 2 bases, with 11 bases between them. Germline-derived CDR1 and CDR2 are SNHLY and FYNNEI. CDR3 length: 13 residues. Produced via immunoSEQ multiplex PCR; TCRdb's table is partial and in-frame only. The data hold about 110,000 clones, with 88% observed a single time. This TCR came from a woman aged 18-30 years in good health and CMV-seropositive. The specimen was PBMCs. V and J are TRBV2 and TRBJ2-7, with a tentative D call TRBD2 (5 bases). The CDR3 DNA reads as TGTGCCAGCAGGCACGGGGAAACCTACGAGCAGTACTTC. This gives the protein CASRHGETYEQYF.